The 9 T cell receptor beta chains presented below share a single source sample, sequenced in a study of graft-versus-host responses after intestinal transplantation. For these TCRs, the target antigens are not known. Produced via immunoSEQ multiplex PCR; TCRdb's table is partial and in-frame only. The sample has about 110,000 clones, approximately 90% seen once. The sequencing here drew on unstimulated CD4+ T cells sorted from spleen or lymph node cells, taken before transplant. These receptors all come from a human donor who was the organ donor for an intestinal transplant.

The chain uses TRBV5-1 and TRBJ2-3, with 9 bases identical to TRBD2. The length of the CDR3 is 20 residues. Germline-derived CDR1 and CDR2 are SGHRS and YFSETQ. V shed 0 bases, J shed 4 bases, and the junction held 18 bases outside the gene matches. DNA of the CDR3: TGCGCCAGCAGCTTGGCCCTTGGGTTAGCGGGAGAGATACCCCCAGATACGCAGTATTTT. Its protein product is CASSLALGLAGEIPPDTQYF.

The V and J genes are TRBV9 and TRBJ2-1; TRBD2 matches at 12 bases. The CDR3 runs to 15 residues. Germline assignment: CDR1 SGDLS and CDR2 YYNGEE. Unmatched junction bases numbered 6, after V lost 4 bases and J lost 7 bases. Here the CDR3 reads CASSPTSGRGNEQFF. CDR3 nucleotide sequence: TGTGCCAGCAGCCCGACTAGCGGGAGAGGGAATGAGCAGTTCTTC.

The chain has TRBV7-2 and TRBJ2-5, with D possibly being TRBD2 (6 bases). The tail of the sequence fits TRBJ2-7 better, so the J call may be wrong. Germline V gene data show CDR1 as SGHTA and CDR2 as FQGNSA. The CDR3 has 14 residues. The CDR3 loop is CASRWGGEPYEQYF. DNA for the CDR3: TGTGCCAGCAGGTGGGGCGGGGAGCCCTACGAGCAGTACTTC.

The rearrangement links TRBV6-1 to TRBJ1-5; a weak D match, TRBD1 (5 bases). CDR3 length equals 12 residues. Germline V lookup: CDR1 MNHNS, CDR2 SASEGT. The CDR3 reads CATAGGNQPQHF. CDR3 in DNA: TGTGCAACCGCGGGGGGCAATCAGCCCCAGCATTTT.

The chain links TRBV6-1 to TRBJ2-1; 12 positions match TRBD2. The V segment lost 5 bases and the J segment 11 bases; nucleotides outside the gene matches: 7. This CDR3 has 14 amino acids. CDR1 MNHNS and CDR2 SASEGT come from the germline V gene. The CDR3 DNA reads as TGTGCCAGCAGTCCGGGACTAGCGGGCGTTAAGCAGTTCTTC. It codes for CASSPGLAGVKQFF.

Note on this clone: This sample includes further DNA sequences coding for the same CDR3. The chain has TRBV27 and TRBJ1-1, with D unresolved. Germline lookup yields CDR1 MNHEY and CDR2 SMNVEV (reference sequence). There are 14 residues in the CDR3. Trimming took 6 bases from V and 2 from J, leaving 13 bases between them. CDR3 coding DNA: TGTGCCAGCAGCTTCCGACGGGCAAACACTGAAGCTTTCTTT. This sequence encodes CASSFRRANTEAFF.

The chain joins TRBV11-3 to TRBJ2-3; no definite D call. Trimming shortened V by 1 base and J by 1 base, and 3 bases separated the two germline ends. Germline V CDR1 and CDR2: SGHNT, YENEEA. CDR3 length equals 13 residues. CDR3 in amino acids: CASSLGGTDTQYF. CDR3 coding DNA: TGTGCCAGCAGCTTAGGGGGCACAGATACGCAGTATTTT.

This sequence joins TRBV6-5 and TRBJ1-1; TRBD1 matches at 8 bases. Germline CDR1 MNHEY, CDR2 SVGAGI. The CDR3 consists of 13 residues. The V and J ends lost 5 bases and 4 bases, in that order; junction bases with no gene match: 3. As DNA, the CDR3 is TGTGCCAGCAGTCCTGGACAGGGCACTGAAGCTTTCTTT. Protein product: CASSPGQGTEAFF.

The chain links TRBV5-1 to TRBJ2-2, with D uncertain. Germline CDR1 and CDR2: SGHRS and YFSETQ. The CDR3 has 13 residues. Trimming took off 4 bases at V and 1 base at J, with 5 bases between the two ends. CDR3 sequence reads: CASSPVNTGELFF. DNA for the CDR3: TGCGCCAGCAGCCCAGTGAACACCGGGGAGCTGTTTTTT.